Here is one T cell receptor beta chain with its context. The sample belongs to a study of CD8 T cells in Susac syndrome. The RNA, roughly 0.45 to 1 ug, was put through reverse transcription using random hexamers. TCRdb called the immunoSEQ multiplex PCR reads again in MiXCR, with one record for every CDR3 protein. The sample holds about 110,000 distinct CDR3 sequences, approximately 94% seen once. The germline V and J ends were trimmed by 3 bases and 7 bases, with 28 bases remaining between them. Germline lookup yields CDR1 SGHVS and CDR2 FQNEAQ. CDR3 length: 19 residues. Sample: CD8+ T cells from PBMCs. The chain uses TRBV7-8 and TRBJ1-5, with D unresolved. The sequence derives from a human donor with Susac syndrome. The DNA of the CDR3 is TGTGCCAGCAGCTTTGGGCGAGAATTGGCTTTTCGGGATGGCCAGCCCCAGCATTTT. It translates to CASSFGRELAFRDGQPQHF. Together with reference TRBV7-8 and TRBJ1-5, the CDR3 gives the full variable domain: GAGVSQSPRYKVAKRGQDVALRCDPISGHVSLFWYQQALGQGPEFLTYFQNEAQLDKSGLPSDRFFAERPEGSVSTLKIQRTQQEDSAVYLCASSFGRELAFRDGQPQHFGDGTRLSIL.